A selection of T cell receptor beta chains follows, all from one sample in a study of blood T cell repertoires in COVID-19. Sequenced by immunoSEQ multiplex PCR; TCRdb stores in-frame clones only, minus some. Of approximately 230,000 clones listed, approximately 86% are singletons. Sample: peripheral blood. Every receptor here comes from a woman of 80 years or more with active or convalescent COVID-19. CDR3s include the opening cysteine and the closing phenylalanine or tryptophan. A D gene is named only where the DNA matches it firmly. Size tells how often a clone was seen (once, few, many) or the class of an expanded clone, and some rows leave it out.

.,TRBV7-8,TRBJ1-5,.,TGTGCCAGCAGCTTAGGGGGGGGGCTCAATCAGCCCCAGCATTTT,CASSLGGGLNQPQHF
.,TRBV15,TRBJ2-1,.,TGTGCCACCAGCAGAGACACCGGTTACAATGAGCAGTTCTTC,CATSRDTGYNEQFF
.,TRBV6-5,TRBJ1-5,.,TGTGCCAGCAGCCCAACCAAGGGGGGCAATCAGCCCCAGCATTTT,CASSPTKGGNQPQHF
.,TRBV28,TRBJ1-2,.,TGTGCCAGCAGTTTAGGGAGGGGTGACTATGGCTACACCTTC,CASSLGRGDYGYTF
.,TRBV6-5,TRBJ2-1,many,TGTGCCAGCAGCGGAACAGTCGAACCCTACAATGAGCAGTTCTTC,CASSGTVEPYNEQFF
TRBD1,TRBV6-5,TRBJ1-2,.,TGTGCCTCTAGGGACAGCCTCTATGGCTACACCTTC,CASRDSLYGYTF
TRBD2,TRBV18,TRBJ2-3,.,TGTGCCAGCTCAAATACAGAACTAGGACTAGCGGGAGGTGATACGCAGTATTTT,CASSNTELGLAGGDTQYF
TRBD1,TRBV19,TRBJ2-3,.,TGTGCCAGTAGTGGTCGACAGGGGGATGTAACAGATACGCAGTATTTT,CASSGRQGDVTDTQYF
TRBD2,TRBV16,TRBJ2-1,.,TGTGCCAGCAGTGGCGGGGGGCATTACAATGAGCAGTTCTTC,CASSGGGHYNEQFF
.,TRBV18,TRBJ2-1,.,TGTGCCAGCTCCCTACGAGGGCGGGGACTCTCCTACAATGAGCAGTTCTTC,CASSLRGRGLSYNEQFF
.,TRBV9,TRBJ2-1,.,TGTGCCAGCAGCGTAGGTGGCGGGGGCTGGGGTGAGCAGTTCTTC,CASSVGGGGWGEQFF
TRBD2,TRBV3-1/TRBV3-2,TRBJ2-3,.,TGTGCCAGCAGCCTTAGCGGGAGGGCGATAGATACGCAGTATTTT,CASSLSGRAIDTQYF
TRBD1,TRBV5-1,TRBJ1-1,.,TGCGCCAGCAGCTTGGAGTCGACAGGGGCCACGGAAGCTTTCTTT,CASSLESTGATEAFF
.,TRBV7-2,TRBJ1-2,.,TGTGCCAGCAGCTTAGCTCAGGTTCGTTATGGCTACACCTTC,CASSLAQVRYGYTF
TRBD2,TRBV7-7,TRBJ2-2,.,TGTGCCAGCAGCTTAGGCAGGCCAGGCGGGGGTTACACCGGGGAGCTGTTTTTT,CASSLGRPGGGYTGELFF
TRBD1,TRBV5-1,TRBJ1-2,.,TGCGCCAGCAGCCGTGGACAGGGTCAATTCTATGGCTACACCTTC,CASSRGQGQFYGYTF
TRBD2,TRBV27,TRBJ2-5,once,TGTGCCAGCAGAACTACTAGCGGGAGGGGGGGGACCCAGTACTTC,CASRTTSGRGGTQYF
.,TRBV5-6,TRBJ2-7,once,TGTGTCAGCAGCTCCGTCCGAGGGTCCCACGAGCAGTACTTC,CVSSSVRGSHEQYF
TRBD1,TRBV6-4,TRBJ1-6,.,TGTGCCAGCAGTGAAACAGGGGGATCACCCCTCCACTTT,CASSETGGSPLHF
.,TRBV1,TRBJ2-1,.,TGCACCAGCAGCCATTTTTCTAGCGGGGGGCCAGATGAGCAGTTCTTC,CTSSHFSSGGPDEQFF
.,TRBV30,TRBJ1-4,.,TGTGCCTGGACACCGGACAGAGTAAATGAAAAACTGTTTTTT,CAWTPDRVNEKLFF
.,TRBV2,TRBJ2-3,.,TGTGCCAGCAGTGAGGGACTCCGTGGTACGCAGTATTTT,CASSEGLRGTQYF
.,TRBV11-2,TRBJ2-3,.,TGTGCCAGCAGCTCCCAGGGAAATACGCAGTATTTT,CASSSQGNTQYF
TRBD1,TRBV28,TRBJ2-2,once,TGTGCCAGCCAACCCCCCGGGACAGGGGTGCCCGGGGAGCTGTTTTTT,CASQPPGTGVPGELFF
.,TRBV7-8,TRBJ1-6,.,TGTGCCAGCAGCCCCGCCTGGACAGCAAATTCACCCCTCCACTTT,CASSPAWTANSPLHF
.,TRBV3-1/TRBV3-2,TRBJ2-7,few,TGTGCCAGCATTCTAGCGCTACCCTACGAGCAGTACTTC,CASILALPYEQYF
.,TRBV4-1,TRBJ2-7,.,TGCGCCAGCAGCCAGGTAGGGCAGGGAGGCCACGAGCAGTACTTC,CASSQVGQGGHEQYF
.,TRBV5-5,TRBJ2-7,.,TGTGCCAGCAGCTTGGGTGTCCCCCGGGGCTACGAGCAGTACTTC,CASSLGVPRGYEQYF
TRBD1,TRBV29-1,TRBJ1-5,.,TGCAGCGTTGAATCGGGACAGGGAAGCGGGTATAGCAATCAGCCCCAGCATTTT,CSVESGQGSGYSNQPQHF
.,TRBV30,TRBJ2-7,.,TGTGCCTGGAGTGTACTCTACGAGCAGTACTTC,CAWSVLYEQYF
TRBD1,TRBV30,TRBJ2-4,.,TGTGCCTGGAGTAACAGGGGGCTAGCCAAAAACATTCAGTACTTC,CAWSNRGLAKNIQYF
TRBD2,TRBV28,TRBJ2-1,.,TGTGCCAGCAGTTTTCAGGCGAGGGAGGGAACGTACAATGAGCAGTTCTTC,CASSFQAREGTYNEQFF
TRBD1,TRBV2,TRBJ1-1,.,TGTGCCAGCAGTGTCACAGGGGGGGACACTGAAGCTTTCTTT,CASSVTGGDTEAFF
.,TRBV3-1/TRBV3-2,TRBJ2-5,.,TGTGCCAGCAGCCAAGGTACAGCAGCTCTTGAGACCCAGTACTTC,CASSQGTAALETQYF
TRBD1,TRBV29-1,TRBJ1-2,.,TGCAGCGTCAGGACAGGAATATATGGCTACACCTTC,CSVRTGIYGYTF
.,TRBV28,TRBJ1-2,.,TGTGCCAGCAGTTTACAGGGTCTCTATGGCTACACCTTC,CASSLQGLYGYTF
TRBD1,TRBV18,TRBJ2-2,.,TGTGCCAGCTCTTTAACACAGGGGCTCACGAACACCGGGGAGCTGTTTTTT,CASSLTQGLTNTGELFF
.,TRBV5-1,TRBJ2-2,.,TGCGCCAGCAGCTTGCTGCGAGGGGGCACCGGGGAGCTGTTTTTT,CASSLLRGGTGELFF
.,TRBV19,TRBJ1-2,.,TGTGCCAGTAGTATAGCGGGGGTTGGCTACACCTTC,CASSIAGVGYTF
.,TRBV28,TRBJ1-2,.,TGTGCCAGCAGACCCCAACAAGACGGGAACTATGGCTACACCTTC,CASRPQQDGNYGYTF